The clone carrying this T cell receptor beta chain was seen many times. Antigen: not known. The TCRbeta library incorporated unique molecular identifiers. Each CDR3 protein is one row after TCRdb ran MiXCR on the PCR reads. The sample lists about 870,000 distinct CDR3 sequences, around 17% occurring once. Germline V gene data show CDR1 as MGHRA and CDR2 as YSYEKL. V was clipped by 4 bases and J by 0 bases, with 12 bases between them. The CDR3 spans 15 residues. This entry belongs to a study of T-cell reconstitution after alpha-beta-depleted transplantation in children. Findings and limits, study-wide: For some patients, TCRbeta diversity was high at day 60 because of recipient T cells and thymic progenitors that survived. Newly generated T cells supplied most T-cell counts and diversity one year post-transplant. About two months after transplant, alpha-beta T cells reportedly came from several hundred expanded graft clones.

This sample comprised PBMCs, mostly from graft donor cells, obtained 360 days after TCRalphabeta/CD19-depleted stem cell transplant. The V and J genes are TRBV4-1 and TRBJ1-2; D may be TRBD1 (5 bases). This receptor was obtained from a male patient aged 10 to 17 who had a stem cell transplant for acute lymphoblastic leukemia, so the T cells may come from the graft donor. The CDR3 protein is CASSPGDRTNYGYTF. The DNA of the CDR3 is TGCGCCAGCAGCCCTGGGGACCGAACTAACTATGGCTACACCTTC.